The rows below give T cell receptor beta chains drawn from one sample of a study of blood T cell repertoires in COVID-19. Assay used: immunoSEQ multiplex PCR; TCRdb lists only in-frame clones, some missing. Of more than 65,000 clones listed, roughly 78% were seen once; the top ten hold about 6.9%. The sequenced sample was peripheral blood. These receptors originate from a human donor in a cohort sampled during active COVID-19. Both conserved end residues are part of each CDR3. A D gene is named only where the DNA matches it firmly. Clone size is stated in some rows and not others, as once, few, many or a class when expanded.

d_gene,abundance,j_gene,v_gene,CDR3nt,CDR3aa
TRBD1,once,TRBJ1-1,TRBV25-1,TGTGCCAGCGGAAAAACAGGGGCCACTGAAGCTTTCTTT,CASGKTGATEAFF
.,.,TRBJ1-1,TRBV6-5,TGTGCCAGCAGTTACTCTCGGGTAAACACTGAAGCTTTCTTT,CASSYSRVNTEAFF
.,.,TRBJ1-2,TRBV7-3,TGTGCCAGCAGCTTGGGGCGAAACTATGGCTACACCTTC,CASSLGRNYGYTF
.,few,TRBJ2-1,TRBV9,TGTGCCAGCAGCGCGGGACAAGTTTCTACCAATGAGCAGTTCTTC,CASSAGQVSTNEQFF
TRBD1,.,TRBJ1-6,TRBV5-4,TGTGCCAGCAGCTTGGGGGGACAGGCTAATTCACCCCTCCACTTT,CASSLGGQANSPLHF
.,.,TRBJ1-5,TRBV30,TGTGCCTGGAGTGTAGGCGGAAATCAGCCCCAGCATTTT,CAWSVGGNQPQHF
.,few,TRBJ1-3,TRBV21-1,TGTGCCAGCAGCATCAGACAGGGGGAGCGGACTGGAAACACCATATATTTT,CASSIRQGERTGNTIYF
.,.,TRBJ2-7,TRBV5-6,TGTGCCAGCAGCTTGCGTGAGCTCGGGCAGTACTTC,CASSLRELGQYF
.,.,TRBJ1-5,TRBV7-9,TGTGCCAGCAGCTCGGAACAGGGTCAGCCCCAGCATTTT,CASSSEQGQPQHF
TRBD2,.,TRBJ2-3,TRBV13,TGTGCCAGCACCCCACTAGCGGGGGGGCCAGATACGCAGTATTTT,CASTPLAGGPDTQYF
TRBD1,.,TRBJ2-7,TRBV11-3,TGTGCCAGCAGCTTTTCCGGGACAGGGGTCGACGAGCAGTACTTC,CASSFSGTGVDEQYF
.,few,TRBJ1-2,TRBV29-1,TGCAGCGTTGTTGACGGGGGGTCCTATGGCTACACCTTC,CSVVDGGSYGYTF
.,.,TRBJ1-5,TRBV9,TGTGCCAGCAGCGGCCTATATCAGCCCCAGCATTTT,CASSGLYQPQHF
.,.,TRBJ2-7,TRBV9,TGTGCCAGCAGCGTAGAGGGAGTATCTGGAGGAGAGCAGTACTTC,CASSVEGVSGGEQYF
TRBD1,.,TRBJ2-3,TRBV2,TGTGCCAGCAAAGGGGGCGGAGATACGCAGTATTTT,CASKGGGDTQYF
.,.,TRBJ2-7,TRBV6-5,TGTGCCAGCAGCGTCCGACAATACTCCTACGAGCAGTACTTC,CASSVRQYSYEQYF
.,.,TRBJ1-1,TRBV5-4,TGTGCCAGCAACCTGGGACATAAGAACACTGAAGCTTTCTTT,CASNLGHKNTEAFF
TRBD1,.,TRBJ1-2,TRBV19,TGTGCCAGTACAGGACAGGGAGGAAACTATGGCTACACCTTC,CASTGQGGNYGYTF
.,.,TRBJ2-7,TRBV5-1,TGCGCCAGCAGCGAAGGAGTCCACGAGCAGTACTTC,CASSEGVHEQYF
TRBD2,.,TRBJ2-7,TRBV5-1,TGCGCCAGCAGCTTCCAACTAGCGGGGGGCACCTACGAGCAGTACTTC,CASSFQLAGGTYEQYF
.,.,TRBJ2-7,TRBV5-6,TGTGCCAGCAGCCGACCTGACAGGTCGAGCTCCTACGAGCAGTACTTC,CASSRPDRSSSYEQYF
TRBD1,.,TRBJ1-1,TRBV30,TGTGCCTGGAGTCGGGGACAGGGGGGAATGAACACTGAAGCTTTCTTT,CAWSRGQGGMNTEAFF
.,.,TRBJ2-2,TRBV7-8,TGTGCCAGCAGTCCAAGACAGCTGTCCGGGGAGCTGTTTTTT,CASSPRQLSGELFF
TRBD1,once,TRBJ2-7,TRBV7-2,TGTGCCAGCAGCTCCGGGACAGGGGAGTGGTACGAGCAGTACTTC,CASSSGTGEWYEQYF
.,.,TRBJ1-6,TRBV6-6,TGTGCCAGCACCTTCCGGTCGAATTCACCCCTCCACTTT,CASTFRSNSPLHF
.,.,TRBJ1-4,TRBV7-9,TGTGCCAGCAGGAAGATTTTAATCGGTGAAAAACTGTTTTTT,CASRKILIGEKLFF